The 26 T cell receptor beta chains in this list originate from one sample, sequenced in a study of cytomegalovirus exposure and HLA in healthy donors. The PCR contained 60 Vbeta and 13 Jbeta primers. Clones were sequenced by immunoSEQ multiplex PCR, and TCRdb holds only the in-frame ones, with some missing. The repertoire holds 50,000 to 65,000 clones, with approximately 77% as singletons. Sequenced input: PBMCs. These receptors were taken from a young woman in good health and CMV-seronegative.

This chain connects TRBV7-9 to TRBJ2-3, with no clear D. Deletions cut 3 bases from V and 3 bases from J, with 7 bases between. Germline V gene data show CDR1 as SEHNR and CDR2 as FQNEAQ (reference sequence). The CDR3 has 13 amino acids. CDR3 in DNA: TGTGCCAGCAGCTTGGTCAGGACAGATACGCAGTATTTT. Its protein product is CASSLVRTDTQYF.

The chain recombines TRBV4-1 with TRBJ1-5; D is ambiguous. V shed 1 base and J shed 0 bases, with 7 bases lying between them. Germline-derived CDR1 and CDR2 are MGHRA and YSYEKL. This CDR3 region has 15 residues. The CDR3 sequence: CASSQGDYSNQPQHF. CDR3 in DNA: TGCGCCAGCAGCCAAGGCGACTATAGCAATCAGCCCCAGCATTTT.

J is TRBJ2-7 and V is TRBV7-2; D may be TRBD1 (6 bases). Trimming cost V 1 base and J 2 bases, with 12 bases left between them. The germline V gene has CDR1 SGHTA and CDR2 FQGNSA. CDR3 length: 15 amino acids. CDR3 sequence: CASSLVQGPAYEQYF. The CDR3, as DNA: TGTGCCAGCAGCTTAGTTCAGGGGCCTGCCTACGAGCAGTACTTC.

V and J are TRBV7-2 and TRBJ2-1; 14 positions match TRBD2. J lost 8 bases, V lost 7 bases, and 4 bases had no gene match. Germline V gene lookup returns CDR1 SGHTA and CDR2 FQGNSA. This CDR3 is 14 amino acids long. The CDR3 is CASKGTSGRDEQFF. As DNA, the CDR3 is TGTGCCAGCAAAGGGACTAGCGGGAGAGATGAGCAGTTCTTC.

This sequence joins TRBV11-2 and TRBJ2-1, with 11 bases that match TRBD1. Germline CDR1 SGHAT, CDR2 FQNNGV. After removal of 5 bases from V and 13 bases from J, the junction contained 13 bases not matched to a gene. The CDR3 is 15 residues long. Written as DNA, the CDR3 is TGTGCCAGCAGCACCGGGACAGGGGGTACTCAGCACCAGTTCTTC. This codes for CASSTGTGGTQHQFF.

The V and J genes are TRBV6-5 and TRBJ1-6; 9 nucleotides match TRBD1. J gave up 10 bases and V 5 bases, and 6 bases lay outside the gene matches. Germline V gene data show CDR1 as MNHEY and CDR2 as SVGAGI. This CDR3 comprises 14 residues. This chain's CDR3 is CASSRDRDGSPLHF. Here the CDR3 DNA reads TGTGCCAGCAGTAGGGACAGGGACGGATCACCCCTCCACTTT.

The V gene is TRBV10-2, the J gene TRBJ2-7; TRBD2 aligns across 9 bases. The CDR3 totals 16 residues. The ends lost 11 bases at V and 5 bases at J; junction bases unmatched: 19. CDR1 is WSHSY and CDR2 is SAAADI in the germline V gene. CDR3 sequence (DNA): TGCGCCGCATTCTCCACTATGTCTAGCGGGAATAACGAGCAGTACTTC. Amino acids: CAAFSTMSSGNNEQYF.

The chain couples TRBV5-4 to TRBJ1-5, with TRBD1 matching 9 bases. The CDR3 has 13 residues. V gave up 4 bases and J gave up 6 bases; unmatched junction bases: 2. Germline V gene data show CDR1 as SGHNT and CDR2 as YYREEE (reference sequence). CDR3: CASSPDRGQPQHF. For the CDR3, the DNA is TGTGCCAGCAGCCCGGACAGGGGTCAGCCCCAGCATTTT.

The chain uses TRBV18 and TRBJ2-5; D might be TRBD2 (6 bases). Germline CDR1 reads KGHSH; CDR2 reads LQKENI. Trimming removed 4 bases from V and 2 bases from J, with 14 bases in between. CDR3 length equals 15 residues. The CDR3 region is CASSRGGGEQETQYF. As DNA, the CDR3 is TGTGCCAGCTCACGAGGCGGCGGGGAACAAGAGACCCAGTACTTC.

V gene TRBV2 combines with J gene TRBJ2-1; the D is unclear. Germline V CDR1 and CDR2: SNHLY, FYNNEI. V was cut by 6 bases and J by 3 bases, with 18 bases left in between. CDR3 length equals 16 residues. CDR3 sequence (DNA): TGTGCCAGCAGCGTGCGGAGCCCCCGCTACTACAATGAGCAGTTCTTC. It yields the protein CASSVRSPRYYNEQFF.

This clone was counted a single time. The chain joins TRBV21-1 to TRBJ2-1; the table's D call, TRBD2, was not checked against the DNA. TRBV21-1 is recorded as a pseudogene. This CDR3 contains 12 residues. The CDR3 DNA follows: TGTGCCAGCAGCAAACGGTGCGGAGGGCAGTTCTTC. Translating gives CASSKRCGGQFF.

V gene TRBV28 combines with J gene TRBJ2-5, with TRBD1 matching over 8 bases. Per germline, CDR1 MDHEN and CDR2 SYDVKM. The CDR3 covers 13 residues. V was clipped by 8 bases and J by 2 bases; unmatched bases: 4. CDR3 region: CASQQGGQETQYF. The CDR3 DNA follows: TGTGCCAGCCAACAGGGGGGACAAGAGACCCAGTACTTC.

This chain links TRBV15 with TRBJ2-1; 15 bases match TRBD2. V gave up 4 bases and J gave up 10 bases; unmatched junction bases: 8. The CDR3 runs to 16 residues. The germline V gene has CDR1 LNHNV and CDR2 YYDKDF (reference sequence). Here the CDR3 reads CATSTRFGLAGGEQFF. CDR3 coding DNA: TGTGCCACCAGCACCCGATTTGGACTAGCGGGAGGGGAGCAGTTCTTC.

The chain links TRBV27 to TRBJ1-4, with 8 bases identical to TRBD1. Trimming removed 6 bases from V and 7 bases from J; junction bases left unmatched: 7. Per the germline V gene, CDR1 is MNHEY and CDR2 is SMNVEV (reference sequence). The CDR3 covers 14 residues. The CDR3 loop is CASSRGQGREKLFF. CDR3 in DNA: TGTGCCAGCAGCCGCGGACAGGGCCGTGAAAAACTGTTTTTT. Looking up the rest from reference TRBV27 and TRBJ1-4 gives the full variable domain: EAQVTQNPRYLITVTGKKLTVTCSQNMNHEYMSWYRQDPGLGLRQIYYSMNVEVTDKGDVPEGYKVSRKEKRNFPLILESPSPNQTSLYFCASSRGQGREKLFFGSGTQLSVL.

The chain combines TRBV6-1 with TRBJ2-3, with TRBD1 as a possible D gene (5 bases). Germline V gene sequence: CDR1 MNHNS, CDR2 SASEGT. The V end was cut by 0 bases, the J end by 5 bases, with 15 bases between. This CDR3 has 16 amino acids. CDR3 DNA sequence: TGTGCCAGCAGTGAAGCCAGAGACCGCCAGGGAGATACGCAGTATTTT. This encodes CASSEARDRQGDTQYF.

The V and J genes are TRBV14 and TRBJ2-7; maybe TRBD1 (5 bases). CDR1 is SGHDN and CDR2 is FVKESK in the germline V gene. CDR3 length: 14 residues. V lost 3 bases and J 1 base, leaving 10 bases between the germline ends. The DNA for the CDR3 is TGTGCCAGCAGCCAGTGGGGCCTATCCTACGAGCAGTACTTC. As protein: CASSQWGLSYEQYF.

This chain connects TRBV5-1 to TRBJ2-7; the D gene is possibly TRBD1 (5 bases). V was pared by 0 bases and J by 5 bases, with 12 bases between. The length of the CDR3 is 14 residues. The germline V gene has CDR1 SGHRS and CDR2 YFSETQ. In DNA, the CDR3 is TGCGCCAGCAGCTTGGATCGCCAGGGCGACGAGCAGTACTTC. Translating it yields CASSLDRQGDEQYF.

This clone was recorded only once. The J gene is TRBJ2-1, the V gene TRBV20-1; weak D call: TRBD2 (7 bases). The CDR3 sequence is 10 residues long. CDR1 is DFQATT, CDR2 SNEGSKA, per germline (reference sequence). The V end was cut by 6 bases, the J end by 10 bases, with 10 bases between. CDR3 in DNA: TGCAGTGCGGGAGGGACAGAGCAGTTCTTC. Amino acids: CSAGGTEQFF.

This clone was seen more than once but under ten times. CDR3 sequence (DNA): TGTGCCTGGAGTCTTGCAGGGAATCAGCCCCAGCATTTT. It is translated as CAWSLAGNQPQHF. This rearrangement joins TRBV30 to TRBJ1-5; possibly TRBD1 for D (5 bases). Germline-derived CDR1 and CDR2 are GTSNPN and SVGIG (reference sequence). The ends were cut back, 2 bases at V and 4 bases at J, with 9 bases in the middle. The CDR3 is 13 residues long.

This rearrangement joins TRBV19 to TRBJ2-1, with 9 bases aligning to TRBD1. Unmatched junction bases numbered 9, after V lost 5 bases and J lost 10 bases. The CDR3 extends over 14 amino acids. CDR1 is LNHDA, CDR2 SQIVND, per germline (reference sequence). CDR3 protein: CASSPGTGLGEQFF. The CDR3 DNA sequence: TGTGCCAGTAGTCCGGGGACAGGGCTAGGGGAGCAGTTCTTC.

The chain uses TRBV9 and TRBJ2-7; a possible D gene is TRBD1 (7 bases). This CDR3 region has 15 residues. Between the trimmed V and J ends, which lost 10 bases and 5 bases, there was a span of 25 bases. Germline V gene lookup returns CDR1 SGDLS and CDR2 YYNGEE. The CDR3 protein is CASSRRGRERDEQYF. The CDR3 region has the DNA TGTGCCTCCTCAAGGAGGGGGCGGGAACGAGACGAGCAGTACTTC.

The chain has TRBV4-1 and TRBJ1-5; D remains ambiguous. V lost 1 base and J lost 7, with 17 bases in between. Germline CDR1 MGHRA, CDR2 YSYEKL. There are 16 residues in the CDR3. This CDR3 is CASSQANKGTGQPQHF. CDR3 sequence (DNA): TGCGCCAGCAGCCAAGCGAACAAGGGAACGGGACAGCCCCAGCATTTT.

The rearrangement links TRBV10-3 to TRBJ1-1; the match to TRBD1 covers 11 bases. The CDR3 is made up of 15 amino acids. In germline, CDR1 is ENHRY, CDR2 SYGVKD. J was trimmed by 1 base and V by 7 bases; bases with no gene match: 5. In DNA, the CDR3 is TGTGCCATCACCGGGACAGGGGGTGGGAACACTGAAGCTTTCTTT. Its protein product is CAITGTGGGNTEAFF.

This clone appeared a few times. The J gene is TRBJ1-1, the V gene TRBV4-1; D ambiguous. Germline V gene data show CDR1 as MGHRA and CDR2 as YSYEKL. This CDR3 comprises 11 residues. Trimming took 6 bases from V and 3 from J, leaving 5 bases between them. In DNA, the CDR3 is TGCGCCAGCAGGTCCTACACTGAAGCTTTCTTT. Encoded protein: CASRSYTEAFF.

This chain joins TRBV28 and TRBJ2-3, with D possibly matching TRBD2 (5 bases). Trimming left V 4 bases short and J 0 bases short, with 11 bases between. The V gene's germline CDR1 is MDHEN and CDR2 SYDVKM. CDR3 length: 15 residues. The CDR3 coding sequence is TGTGCCAGCAGTTCCGGGGAAGATAGCACAGATACGCAGTATTTT. Protein: CASSSGEDSTDTQYF.

The rearrangement links TRBV25-1 to TRBJ1-5; D gene unclear. The length of the CDR3 is 11 residues. V was clipped by 7 bases and J by 11 bases, with 12 bases between them. Germline loops: CDR1 MGHDK, CDR2 SYGVNS. DNA for the CDR3: TGTGCCAGCAATGACCCTGCAGCCCAGCATTTT. Translated: CASNDPAAQHF.